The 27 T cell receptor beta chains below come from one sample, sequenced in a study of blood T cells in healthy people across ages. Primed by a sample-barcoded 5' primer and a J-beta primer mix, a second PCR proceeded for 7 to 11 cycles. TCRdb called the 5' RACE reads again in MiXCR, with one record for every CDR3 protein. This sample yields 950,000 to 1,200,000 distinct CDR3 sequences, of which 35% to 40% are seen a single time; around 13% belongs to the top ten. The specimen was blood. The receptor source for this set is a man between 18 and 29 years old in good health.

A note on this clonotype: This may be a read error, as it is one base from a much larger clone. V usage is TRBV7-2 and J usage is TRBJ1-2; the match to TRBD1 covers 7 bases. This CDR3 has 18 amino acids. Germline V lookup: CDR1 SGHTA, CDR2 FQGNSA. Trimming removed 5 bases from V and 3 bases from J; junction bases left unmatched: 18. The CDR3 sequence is CASSRKFITGQTYYGYTF. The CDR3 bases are TGTGCCAGCAGCCGCAAATTCATCACGGGACAGACGTACTATGGCTACACCTTC.

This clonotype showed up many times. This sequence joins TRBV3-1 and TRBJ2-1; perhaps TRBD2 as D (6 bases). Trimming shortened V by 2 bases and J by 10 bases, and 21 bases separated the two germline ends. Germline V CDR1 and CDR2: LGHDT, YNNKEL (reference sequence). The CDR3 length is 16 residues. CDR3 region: CASSQRNGPERGEQFF. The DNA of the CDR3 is TGTGCCAGCAGCCAACGTAACGGTCCCGAACGGGGGGAGCAGTTCTTC.

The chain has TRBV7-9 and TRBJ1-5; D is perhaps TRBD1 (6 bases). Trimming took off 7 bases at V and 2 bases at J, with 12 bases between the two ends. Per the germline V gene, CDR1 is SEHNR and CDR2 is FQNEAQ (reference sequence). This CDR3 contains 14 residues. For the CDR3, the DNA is TGTGCCAGCACCTCGGGGGCAGGCAATCAGCCCCAGCATTTT. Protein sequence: CASTSGAGNQPQHF.

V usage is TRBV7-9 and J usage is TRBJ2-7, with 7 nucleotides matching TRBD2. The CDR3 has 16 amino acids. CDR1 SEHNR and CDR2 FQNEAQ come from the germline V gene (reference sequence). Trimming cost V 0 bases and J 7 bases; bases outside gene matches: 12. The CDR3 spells CASSLAGEGTSSEQYF. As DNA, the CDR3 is TGTGCCAGCAGCTTAGCCGGGGAGGGGACTTCTTCGGAGCAGTACTTC.

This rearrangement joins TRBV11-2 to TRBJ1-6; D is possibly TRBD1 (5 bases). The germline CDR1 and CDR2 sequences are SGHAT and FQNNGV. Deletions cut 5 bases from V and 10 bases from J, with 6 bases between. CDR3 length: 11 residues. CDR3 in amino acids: CASSPGSPLHF. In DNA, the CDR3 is TGTGCCAGCAGCCCAGGGTCACCCCTCCACTTT.

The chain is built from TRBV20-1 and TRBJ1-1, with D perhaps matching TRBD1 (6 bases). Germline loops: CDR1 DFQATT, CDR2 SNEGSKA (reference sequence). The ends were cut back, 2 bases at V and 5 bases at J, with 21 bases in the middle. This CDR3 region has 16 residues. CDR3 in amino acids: CSARRGPGGVRTEAFF. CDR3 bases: TGCAGTGCTAGACGGGGGCCAGGCGGGGTGAGGACTGAAGCTTTCTTT.

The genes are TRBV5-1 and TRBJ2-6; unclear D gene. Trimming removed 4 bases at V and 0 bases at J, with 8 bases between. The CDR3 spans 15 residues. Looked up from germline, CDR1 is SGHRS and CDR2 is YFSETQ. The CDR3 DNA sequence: TGCGCCAGCAGCCCAGTAAGCTCTGGGGCCAACGTCCTGACTTTC. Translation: CASSPVSSGANVLTF.

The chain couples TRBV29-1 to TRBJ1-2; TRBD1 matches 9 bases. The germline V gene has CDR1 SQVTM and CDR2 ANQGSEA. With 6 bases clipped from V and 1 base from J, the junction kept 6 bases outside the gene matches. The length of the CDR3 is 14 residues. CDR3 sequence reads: CSVPDRGINYGYTF. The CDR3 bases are TGCAGCGTCCCAGACAGGGGGATTAACTATGGCTACACCTTC.

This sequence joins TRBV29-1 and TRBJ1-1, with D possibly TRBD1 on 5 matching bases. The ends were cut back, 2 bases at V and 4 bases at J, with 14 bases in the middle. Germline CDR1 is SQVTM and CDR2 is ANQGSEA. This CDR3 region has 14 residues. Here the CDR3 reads CSVENQGGVTEAFF. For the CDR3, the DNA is TGCAGCGTTGAAAACCAGGGTGGAGTCACTGAAGCTTTCTTT.

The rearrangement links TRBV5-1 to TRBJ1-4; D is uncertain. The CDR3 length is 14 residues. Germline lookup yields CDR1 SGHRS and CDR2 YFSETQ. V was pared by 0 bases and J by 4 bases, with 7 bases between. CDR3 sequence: CASSLDTNNEKLFF. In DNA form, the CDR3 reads TGCGCCAGCAGCTTGGACACAAATAATGAAAAACTGTTTTTT.

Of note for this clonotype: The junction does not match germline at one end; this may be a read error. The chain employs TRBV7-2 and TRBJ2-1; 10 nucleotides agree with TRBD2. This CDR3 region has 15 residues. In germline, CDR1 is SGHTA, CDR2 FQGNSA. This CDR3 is CVSSDGLAVYNEQFF. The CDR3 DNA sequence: TGTGTCAGCAGCGATGGACTAGCGGTATACAATGAGCAGTTCTTC. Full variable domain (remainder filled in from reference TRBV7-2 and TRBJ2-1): GAGVSQSPSNKVTEKGKDVELRCDPISGHTALYWYRQSLGQGLEFLIYFQGNSAPDKSGLPSDRFSAERTGGSVSTLTIQRTQQEDSAVYLCVSSDGLAVYNEQFFGPGTRLTVL.

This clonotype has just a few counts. The CDR3 DNA reads as TGCAGCGTGTTCGCGGTCGGTCCCTTCAAAAACATTCAGTACTTC. It yields the protein CSVFAVGPFKNIQYF. This chain links TRBV29-1 with TRBJ2-7, with D unclear. The J call may be faulty, since TRBJ2-4 better matches the DNA end. Germline V CDR1 and CDR2: SQVTM, ANQGSEA. CDR3 size: 15 residues.

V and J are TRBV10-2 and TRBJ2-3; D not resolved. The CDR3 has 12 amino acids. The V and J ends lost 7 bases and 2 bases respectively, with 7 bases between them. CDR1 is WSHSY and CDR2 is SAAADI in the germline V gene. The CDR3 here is CASTLDTDTQYF. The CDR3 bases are TGCGCCAGCACTCTGGACACAGATACGCAGTATTTT.

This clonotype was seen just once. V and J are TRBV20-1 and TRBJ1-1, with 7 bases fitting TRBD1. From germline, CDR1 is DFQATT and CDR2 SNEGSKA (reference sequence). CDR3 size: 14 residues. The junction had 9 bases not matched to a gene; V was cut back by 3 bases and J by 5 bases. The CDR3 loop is CSARETGWMTEAFF. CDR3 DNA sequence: TGCAGTGCTAGGGAGACAGGGTGGATGACTGAAGCTTTCTTT.

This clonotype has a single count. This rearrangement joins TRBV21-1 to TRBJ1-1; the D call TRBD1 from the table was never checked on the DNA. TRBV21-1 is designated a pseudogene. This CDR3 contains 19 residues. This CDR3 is CASSKSQDRGRVSDTEAFF. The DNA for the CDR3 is TGTGCCAGCAGCAAATCTCAGGACAGGGGGCGTGTGTCGGACACTGAAGCTTTCTTT.

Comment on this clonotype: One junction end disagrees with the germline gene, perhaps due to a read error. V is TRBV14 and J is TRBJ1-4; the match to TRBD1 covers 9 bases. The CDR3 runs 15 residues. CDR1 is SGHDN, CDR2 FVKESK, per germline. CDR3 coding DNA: TGTGCCGGCAGCCAACGACAGGGGGTCTATGAAAAACTGTTTTTT. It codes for CAGSQRQGVYEKLFF.

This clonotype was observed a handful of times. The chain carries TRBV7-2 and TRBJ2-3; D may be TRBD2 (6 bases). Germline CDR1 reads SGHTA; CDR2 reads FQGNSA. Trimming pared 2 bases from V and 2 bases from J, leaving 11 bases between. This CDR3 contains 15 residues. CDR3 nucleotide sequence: TGTGCCAGCAGCTTAACTGGACTACACACAGATACGCAGTATTTT. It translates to CASSLTGLHTDTQYF.

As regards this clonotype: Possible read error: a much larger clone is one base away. The CDR3 DNA reads TGCAGTGCTACTCTAGCGGGGGTATACAATGAGCAGTACTTC. Protein product: CSATLAGVYNEQYF. The V gene is TRBV20-1, the J gene TRBJ2-1; 10 bases fit TRBD2. The last part of the DNA fits TRBJ2-7 better; the J call may be wrong. This CDR3 region has 14 residues. From germline, CDR1 is DFQATT and CDR2 SNEGSKA (reference sequence).

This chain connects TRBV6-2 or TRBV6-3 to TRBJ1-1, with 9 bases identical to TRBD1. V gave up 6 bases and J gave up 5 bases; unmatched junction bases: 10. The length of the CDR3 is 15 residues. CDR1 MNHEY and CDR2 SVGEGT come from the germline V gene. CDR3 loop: CASSTGTGRWTEAFF. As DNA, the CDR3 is TGTGCCAGCAGCACCGGGACAGGGAGATGGACTGAAGCTTTCTTT.

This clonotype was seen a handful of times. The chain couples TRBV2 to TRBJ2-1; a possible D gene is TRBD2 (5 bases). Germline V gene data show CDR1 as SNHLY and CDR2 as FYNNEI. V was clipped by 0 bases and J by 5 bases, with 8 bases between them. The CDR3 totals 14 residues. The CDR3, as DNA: TGTGCCAGCAGTGAAGCGCGGGCCCACAATGAGCAGTTCTTC. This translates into CASSEARAHNEQFF.

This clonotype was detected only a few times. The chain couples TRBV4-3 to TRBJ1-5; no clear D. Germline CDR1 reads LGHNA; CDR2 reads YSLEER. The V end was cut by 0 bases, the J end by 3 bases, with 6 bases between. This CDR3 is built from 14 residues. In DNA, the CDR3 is TGCGCCAGCAGCCAAGAATCCTACAATCAGCCCCAGCATTTT. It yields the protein CASSQESYNQPQHF.

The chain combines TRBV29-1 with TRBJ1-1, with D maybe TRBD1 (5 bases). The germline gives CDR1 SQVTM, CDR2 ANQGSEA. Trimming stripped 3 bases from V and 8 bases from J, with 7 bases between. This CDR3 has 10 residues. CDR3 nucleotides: TGCAGCGTTGATGACAGCGAAGCTTTCTTT. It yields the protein CSVDDSEAFF.

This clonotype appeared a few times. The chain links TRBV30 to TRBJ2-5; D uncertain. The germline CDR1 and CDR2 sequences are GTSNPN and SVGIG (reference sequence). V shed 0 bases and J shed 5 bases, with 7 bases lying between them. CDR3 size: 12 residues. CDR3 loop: CAWSVHDETQYF. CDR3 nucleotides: TGTGCCTGGAGTGTACATGACGAGACCCAGTACTTC.

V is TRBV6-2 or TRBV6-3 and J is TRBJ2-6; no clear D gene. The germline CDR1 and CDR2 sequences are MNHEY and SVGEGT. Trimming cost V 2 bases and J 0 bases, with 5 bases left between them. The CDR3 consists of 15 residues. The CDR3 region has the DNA TGTGCCAGCAGTTACCCGGGCTCTGGGGCCAACGTCCTGACTTTC. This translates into CASSYPGSGANVLTF.

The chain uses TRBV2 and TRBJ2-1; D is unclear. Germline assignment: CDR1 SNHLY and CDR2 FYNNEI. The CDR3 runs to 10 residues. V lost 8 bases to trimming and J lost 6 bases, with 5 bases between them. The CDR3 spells CASLFNEQFF. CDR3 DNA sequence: TGTGCCAGCCTTTTCAATGAGCAGTTCTTC.

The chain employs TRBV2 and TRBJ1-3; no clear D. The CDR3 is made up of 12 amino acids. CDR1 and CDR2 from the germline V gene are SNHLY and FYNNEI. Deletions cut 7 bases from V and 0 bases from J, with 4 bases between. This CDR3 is CASIGSGNTIYF. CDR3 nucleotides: TGTGCCAGCATCGGCTCTGGAAACACCATATATTTT.

CDR3: CSAPGRMNTEAFF. CDR3 nucleotides: TGCAGTGCTCCCGGACGGATGAACACTGAAGCTTTCTTT. V is TRBV20-1 and J is TRBJ1-1; D is unresolved. Germline V gene sequence: CDR1 DFQATT, CDR2 SNEGSKA (reference sequence). The CDR3 runs to 13 residues. Trimming took off 5 bases at V and 0 bases at J, with 10 bases between the two ends.